These 28 T cell receptor beta chains came from one sample sequenced in a study of RUNX1 and TCR beta rearrangement in T-cell leukemia. Both DJ and VDJ rearrangements of TCR beta were amplicon sequenced. TCRdb re-derived calls from the PCR reads in MiXCR, one entry per CDR3 protein. The sample lists more than 130 distinct CDR3 sequences; 25% to 30% were seen once. Sequenced sample: blood. These receptor sequences come from a female donor with T-cell acute lymphoblastic leukemia.

This clonotype was counted between two and nine times. The CDR3 sequence: CSARNPGAKNIQYF. Written as DNA, the CDR3 is TGCAGTGCTAGAAATCCAGGAGCCAAAAACATTCAGTACTTC. The chain recombines TRBV20-1 with TRBJ2-4; D is unclear. The length of the CDR3 is 14 residues. Trimming took off 2 bases at V and 0 bases at J, with 8 bases between the two ends. CDR1 and CDR2 (germline): DFQATT, SNEGSKA (reference sequence).

In this sample, this clonotype is hyperexpanded. The chain joins TRBV19 to TRBJ2-7, with 7 bases lining up with TRBD1. With V trimmed by 3 bases and J by 7 bases, 9 bases remained unmatched. Germline V gene sequence: CDR1 LNHDA, CDR2 SQIVND (reference sequence). The CDR3 has 14 amino acids. CDR3: CASSMTGIGEEQYF. In DNA, the CDR3 is TGTGCCAGTAGTATGACAGGGATTGGGGAGGAGCAGTACTTC.

Remarks on this clonotype: One junction end does not reproduce the germline sequence, and a read error may be involved. This chain connects TRBV5-6 to TRBJ1-6; D is ambiguous. The CDR3 has 15 amino acids. Germline V gives CDR1 SGHDT, CDR2 YYEEEE. The CDR3: CSSSLGLAPNSPLHF. Written as DNA, the CDR3 is TGTTCCAGCAGCTTGGGTCTTGCTCCTAATTCACCCCTCCACTTT.

This clonotype is judged large. This chain uses TRBV30 with TRBJ1-3; no clear D. CDR1 and CDR2 from the germline V gene are GTSNPN and SVGIG (reference sequence). The CDR3 is 17 amino acids. Trimming cost V 0 bases and J 0 bases, with 15 bases left between them. This CDR3 is CAWSVQRHLISGNTIYF. The CDR3 DNA follows: TGTGCCTGGAGTGTACAACGACACCTAATCTCTGGAAACACCATATATTTT.

The V call is TRBV18, the J call TRBJ1-4; D unclear. Germline lookup yields CDR1 KGHSH and CDR2 LQKENI. The germline V and J ends were trimmed by 3 bases and 0 bases, with 8 bases remaining between them. The CDR3 covers 15 residues. CDR3 coding DNA: TGTGCCAGCTCACCCAGGCTCCCAACTAATGAAAAACTGTTTTTT. It is translated as CASSPRLPTNEKLFF.

By share, this clonotype ranks as large. The V and J genes are TRBV12-3 or TRBV12-4 and TRBJ2-3; possible D gene TRBD2, 7 bases. The V end was cut by 7 bases, the J end by 2 bases, with 22 bases between. The CDR3 totals 17 residues. CDR3 in amino acids: CASTLHLGGEPTDTQYF. The CDR3 DNA reads as TGTGCCAGCACTCTGCATTTAGGGGGGGAACCCACAGATACGCAGTATTTT.

The chain carries TRBV12-3 or TRBV12-4 and TRBJ2-2; D gene ambiguous. This CDR3 spans 12 amino acids. Trimming shortened V by 7 bases and J by 9 bases, and 12 bases separated the two germline ends. The CDR3 loop reads CASIFDRRELFF. DNA for the CDR3: TGTGCCAGCATTTTTGATCGGAGGGAGCTGTTTTTT.

This chain's CDR3 is CSARDFREQGNNSPLHF. The CDR3 DNA follows: TGCAGTGCTAGAGATTTTAGGGAACAGGGGAATAATTCACCCCTCCACTTT. The genes are TRBV20-1 and TRBJ1-6, with 7 bases that match TRBD1. V gave up 0 bases and J gave up 5 bases; unmatched junction bases: 10. Germline CDR1 and CDR2: DFQATT and SNEGSKA (reference sequence). There are 17 residues in the CDR3.

Only a few counts were recorded for this clonotype. The rearrangement links TRBV20-1 to TRBJ1-2; the match to TRBD1 covers 12 bases. This CDR3 region has 17 residues. V lost 1 base to trimming and J lost 4 bases; unmatched junction nucleotides: 10. CDR1 is DFQATT, CDR2 SNEGSKA, per germline (reference sequence). The DNA for the CDR3 is TGCAGTGCTAGAGTAAGGGACAGGGGGCGTGTATTCTATGGCTACACCTTC. Translation: CSARVRDRGRVFYGYTF.

This clonotype is termed hyperexpanded. The chain joins TRBV20-1 to TRBJ1-2; D remains unclear. Germline-derived CDR1 and CDR2 are DFQATT and SNEGSKA (reference sequence). V was pared by 0 bases and J by 5 bases, with 13 bases between. This CDR3 has 14 residues. The chain's CDR3 is CSARDAETEYGYTF. CDR3 coding DNA: TGCAGTGCTAGAGATGCGGAGACGGAATATGGCTACACCTTC.

This clonotype is deemed large. The chain couples TRBV9 to TRBJ1-1; 7 bases fit TRBD1. The germline gives CDR1 SGDLS, CDR2 YYNGEE. This CDR3 has 15 amino acids. V shed 2 bases and J 8 bases; nucleotides not matched to a gene: 12. The CDR3 protein is CASSVGSQGGREAFF. For the CDR3, the DNA is TGTGCCAGCAGCGTCGGATCGCAGGGGGGACGAGAAGCTTTCTTT.

By share, this clonotype counts as large. CDR3 DNA: TGTGCCAGCAGCTTAGACGTCCGGGCACCCCTCCACTTT. It yields the protein CASSLDVRAPLHF. This chain connects TRBV7-8 to TRBJ1-6; D is undetermined. Germline V gene lookup returns CDR1 SGHVS and CDR2 FQNEAQ. V was pared by 1 base and J by 11 bases, with 9 bases between. This CDR3 is 13 amino acids long.

By share, this clonotype counts as large. This rearrangement joins TRBV19 to TRBJ1-2; D is unclear. This CDR3 has 12 amino acids. Trimming left V 6 bases short and J 13 bases short, with 18 bases between. Germline values: CDR1 LNHDA, CDR2 SQIVND (reference sequence). CDR3 sequence: CASSPPRIWPTF. DNA of the CDR3: TGTGCCAGTAGCCCCCCTAGGATTTGGCCCACCTTC.

This clonotype is judged large. The chain recombines TRBV12-3 or TRBV12-4 with TRBJ2-7; 9 bases line up with TRBD2. Germline trimming cut 5 bases from V and 9 bases from J; bases unmatched to any gene: 17. This CDR3 contains 16 residues. The CDR3 DNA reads TGTGCCAGCAGTCGAACCCGCGGGGGGGAGCTGGTTCGGCAGTACTTC. Amino acids: CASSRTRGGELVRQYF.

Within the sample, this clonotype is medium-sized (0.01 to 0.1%). The V gene is TRBV9, the J gene TRBJ2-7, with a tentative D call TRBD2 (5 bases). The CDR3 totals 14 residues. Trimming shortened V by 3 bases and J by 3 bases, and 13 bases separated the two germline ends. From germline, CDR1 is SGDLS and CDR2 YYNGEE. CDR3 in amino acids: CASSAVPGFYEQYF. CDR3 sequence (DNA): TGTGCCAGCAGCGCCGTCCCGGGGTTCTACGAGCAGTACTTC.

This clonotype is termed large (0.1 to 1%). This chain links TRBV12-3 or TRBV12-4 with TRBJ2-7; D is uncertain. The CDR3 has 14 residues. V was pared by 5 bases and J by 0 bases, with 11 bases between. This CDR3 is CASSKPDGSYEQYF. DNA of the CDR3: TGTGCCAGCAGTAAACCCGACGGCTCCTACGAGCAGTACTTC.

Only a few counts were recorded for this clonotype. The chain combines TRBV6-1 with TRBJ1-2; D perhaps matches TRBD1 (5 bases). The ends were cut back, 2 bases at V and 4 bases at J, with 14 bases in the middle. The CDR3 totals 15 residues. Germline values: CDR1 MNHNS, CDR2 SASEGT. This chain's CDR3 is CASSEIRGPSYGYTF. CDR3 nucleotides: TGTGCCAGCAGTGAAATTCGGGGCCCCTCCTATGGCTACACCTTC.

By sample fraction, this clonotype is medium-sized. The CDR3 loop is CASSAGQGLYEKLFF. The DNA for the CDR3 is TGTGCCAGCAGTGCGGGACAAGGGCTCTATGAAAAACTGTTTTTT. The chain has TRBV2 and TRBJ1-4; D is possibly TRBD1 (6 bases). There are 15 residues in the CDR3. Trimming left V 4 bases short and J 6 bases short, with 15 bases between. The germline CDR1 and CDR2 sequences are SNHLY and FYNNEI.

This clonotype is hyperexpanded by share. The V and J genes are TRBV10-3 and TRBJ1-1; D is uncertain. CDR3 size: 12 residues. Trimming removed 0 bases from V and 3 bases from J, with 2 bases in between. Germline V gene data show CDR1 as ENHRY and CDR2 as SYGVKD. The CDR3 region is CAISESDTEAFF. The CDR3 nucleotides read TGTGCCATCAGTGAGTCGGACACTGAAGCTTTCTTT.

By its share, this clonotype is medium-sized. This chain connects TRBV5-6 to TRBJ1-6; weak D call: TRBD1 (5 bases). CDR3 size: 15 residues. Trimming took 4 bases from V and 5 from J, leaving 13 bases between them. Looked up from germline, CDR1 is SGHDT and CDR2 is YYEEEE. In DNA, the CDR3 is TGTGCCAGCAGCCTGGGGGGGGTACATAATTCACCCCTCCACTTT. Residues: CASSLGGVHNSPLHF.

In its sample, this clonotype is large (0.1 to 1%). V gene TRBV10-3 combines with J gene TRBJ2-3; 8 bases map to TRBD2. The CDR3 has 16 residues. V gave up 3 bases and J gave up 5 bases; unmatched junction bases: 10. Looked up from germline, CDR1 is ENHRY and CDR2 is SYGVKD. The CDR3 is CAISDLAGGLGDTQYF. CDR3 coding DNA: TGTGCCATCAGTGACCTAGCGGGCGGGCTGGGAGATACGCAGTATTTT.

This clonotype has just a few counts. This may come from a read error, since a much larger clone is one base off. This chain joins TRBV7-2 and TRBJ1-1, with D possibly TRBD1 on 5 matching bases. Germline V lookup: CDR1 SGHTA, CDR2 FQGNSA. The CDR3 spans 13 residues. The CDR3 DNA sequence: TGTGCCAGCAGCTTACGGTGGGGGACTGAAGCTTCCTTT. As protein: CASSLRWGTEASF.

The chain carries TRBV6-1 and TRBJ1-4; D unclear. The CDR3 runs 14 residues. CDR1 MNHNS and CDR2 SASEGT come from the germline V gene. V gave up 0 bases and J gave up 8 bases, with 10 bases separating them. CDR3 in DNA: TGTGCCAGCAGTGAAGCAGGAGGTCAGGAAAAACTGTTTTTT. Translated: CASSEAGGQEKLFF.

The CDR3 coding sequence is TGTGCCAGCAGGGAGGGGGGGTATGGCTACACCTTC. Amino acid sequence: CASREGGYGYTF. V and J are TRBV2 and TRBJ1-2; possibly TRBD1 for D (6 bases). CDR3 size: 12 residues. With 6 bases removed from V and 5 bases from J, the gap between germline ends came to 10 bases. CDR1 is SNHLY and CDR2 is FYNNEI in the germline V gene. The full variable domain, in which reference TRBV2 and TRBJ1-2 provide the parts outside the CDR3, is EPEVTQTPSHQVTQMGQEVILRCVPISNHLYFYWYRQILGQKVEFLVSFYNNEISEKSEIFDDQFSVERPDGSNFTLKIRSTKLEDSAMYFCASREGGYGYTFGSGTRLTVV.

This clonotype is deemed medium-sized (0.01 to 0.1%). This chain joins TRBV5-1 and TRBJ1-6; 8 nucleotides match TRBD1. Per germline, CDR1 SGHRS and CDR2 YFSETQ. The CDR3 contains 17 residues. J gave up 5 bases and V 4 bases, and 11 bases lay outside the gene matches. CDR3 protein: CASSARGLDYNNSPLHF. CDR3 coding DNA: TGCGCCAGCAGCGCCAGGGGGCTCGACTATAATAATTCACCCCTCCACTTT.

This clonotype ranks as hyperexpanded (1% or more). The chain is built from TRBV5-6 and TRBJ1-1; D remains unclear. The CDR3 covers 14 residues. Trimming shortened V by 2 bases and J by 1 base, and 9 bases separated the two germline ends. Germline CDR1 SGHDT, CDR2 YYEEEE. The CDR3 region has the DNA TGTGCCAGCAGCTTATCGTTGGAGAACACTGAAGCTTTCTTT. Amino acids: CASSLSLENTEAFF. The variable domain in full, completed from reference TRBV5-6 and TRBJ1-1, reads DAGVTQSPTHLIKTRGQQVTLRCSPKSGHDTVSWYQQALGQGPQFIFQYYEEEERQRGNFPDRFSGHQFPNYSSELNVNALLLGDSALYLCASSLSLENTEAFFGQGTRLTVV.

By proportion, this clonotype is hyperexpanded (1% or more). V and J are TRBV5-6 and TRBJ1-6, with D hard to call. Trimming stripped 0 bases from V and 6 bases from J, with 10 bases between. Per the germline V gene, CDR1 is SGHDT and CDR2 is YYEEEE. This CDR3 is 15 amino acids long. CDR3 region: CASSLGRAPNSPLHF. CDR3 DNA: TGTGCCAGCAGCTTGGGTCGGGCTCCTAATTCACCCCTCCACTTT. The full variable domain, with the rest looked up from reference TRBV5-6 and TRBJ1-6, is DAGVTQSPTHLIKTRGQQVTLRCSPKSGHDTVSWYQQALGQGPQFIFQYYEEEERQRGNFPDRFSGHQFPNYSSELNVNALLLGDSALYLCASSLGRAPNSPLHFGNGTRLTVT.

This clonotype is labeled large (0.1 to 1%). This chain links TRBV6-2 or TRBV6-3 with TRBJ2-7, with D unclear. CDR1 and CDR2 (germline): MNHEY, SVGEGT. V was cut by 2 bases and J by 6 bases, with 26 bases left in between. The CDR3 has 18 amino acids. The CDR3 nucleotides read TGTGCCAGCAGTTACCTCCCCGGCGCGGTGCTTCATGGGGTCGAGCAGTACTTC. Encoded protein: CASSYLPGAVLHGVEQYF.